The 12 T cell receptor beta chains below all came from one sample that was sequenced in a study of T cell clonotyping in hematopoietic cell transplantation. Profiling relied on immunoSEQ multiplex PCR, and the TCRdb table lists in-frame clones only, not all of them. This sample has more than 55,000 clones, with around 94% found just once. The sequencing input was peripheral blood mononuclear cells. The receptors here all came from a man between 45 and 60 years old in good health. Some clones in this sample may be carry-over from other donors' samples.

This rearrangement joins TRBV28 to TRBJ2-7, with a possible D match to TRBD1 (6 bases). The CDR3 length is 15 residues. V was trimmed by 3 bases and J by 3 bases, leaving 15 bases between them. Germline CDR1 and CDR2: MDHEN and SYDVKM. CDR3 in amino acids: CASSFGVAGDYEQYF. The DNA for the CDR3 is TGTGCCAGCAGTTTTGGGGTGGCAGGGGACTACGAGCAGTACTTC.

V gene TRBV11-2 combines with J gene TRBJ2-5, with 7 bases lining up with TRBD1. V was clipped by 5 bases and J by 3 bases; unmatched bases: 9. There are 15 residues in the CDR3. Germline V lookup: CDR1 SGHAT, CDR2 FQNNGV. This CDR3 reads CASSHFLGTEETQYF. CDR3 bases: TGTGCCAGCAGCCATTTTTTAGGGACAGAAGAGACCCAGTACTTC.

The chain links TRBV7-3 to TRBJ2-3; D perhaps matches TRBD2 (5 bases). The CDR3 loop spans 15 amino acids. V was pared by 5 bases and J by 1 base, with 13 bases between. In germline, CDR1 is SGHTA, CDR2 FQGTGA. In DNA form, the CDR3 reads TGTGCCAGCAGCCAAAGCGGATCCCGCACAGATACGCAGTATTTT. Its translation: CASSQSGSRTDTQYF.

V is TRBV19 and J is TRBJ2-2, with 10 bases matching TRBD1. Germline V gene lookup returns CDR1 LNHDA and CDR2 SQIVND (reference sequence). Losses at the gene ends were 7 bases for V and 12 bases for J; bases not matched to a gene: 14. CDR3 size: 15 residues. DNA of the CDR3: TGTGCCAGTAAAGGGCCCGGGACAGGGGAGTTGAAGCTGTTTTTT. Translating gives CASKGPGTGELKLFF.

The gene calls are TRBV25-1 and TRBJ2-6; the match to TRBD1 covers 7 bases. This CDR3 contains 16 residues. V was clipped by 1 base and J by 2 bases; unmatched bases: 2. CDR1 is MGHDK, CDR2 SYGVNS, per germline. CDR3 protein: CASSEFDRAGANVLTF. CDR3 nucleotides: TGTGCCAGCAGTGAATTCGACAGGGCTGGGGCCAACGTCCTGACTTTC.

This sequence joins TRBV4-1 and TRBJ1-1, with TRBD1 matching 7 bases. This CDR3 has 16 amino acids. Germline CDR1 reads MGHRA; CDR2 reads YSYEKL. With V trimmed by 7 bases and J by 0 bases, 11 bases remained unmatched. This CDR3 reads CASTNDRVPMNTEAFF. The CDR3 DNA follows: TGCGCCAGCACAAACGACAGGGTGCCAATGAACACTGAAGCTTTCTTT.

The V gene is TRBV6-1, the J gene TRBJ2-2; D call uncertain. Germline V gene data show CDR1 as MNHNS and CDR2 as SASEGT. Trimming took off 4 bases at V and 7 bases at J, with 1 base between the two ends. The CDR3 is made up of 10 amino acids. The CDR3 nucleotides are TGTGCCAGCAGTGGCGGGGAGCTGTTTTTT. Translating it yields CASSGGELFF.

CDR3 in DNA: TGTGCCAGCAGCGTAGAAGCAAGGAGGGCCGGCTACACCTTC. Its protein is CASSVEARRAGYTF. The chain couples TRBV9 to TRBJ1-2, with D unresolved. Between the trimmed V and J ends, which lost 0 bases and 8 bases, there was a span of 14 bases. This CDR3 has 14 residues. Germline CDR1 SGDLS, CDR2 YYNGEE.

The chain employs TRBV14 and TRBJ1-1; 7 nucleotides line up with TRBD1. The CDR3 contains 13 residues. Germline CDR1 is SGHDN and CDR2 is FVKESK. V trimming: 5 bases; J trimming: 3 bases; junction bases outside the gene matches: 3. DNA of the CDR3: TGTGCCAGCAGCGATACAGGGGACACTGAAGCTTTCTTT. Translation gives CASSDTGDTEAFF.

This chain uses TRBV5-1 with TRBJ2-5, with D perhaps TRBD2 (6 bases). Germline CDR1 reads SGHRS; CDR2 reads YFSETQ. The CDR3 totals 16 residues. Trimming took 0 bases from V and 4 from J, leaving 16 bases between them. The CDR3, as DNA: TGCGCCAGCAGCTTGGGTAGCGGATGGAGGCGAGAGACCCAGTACTTC. Translating gives CASSLGSGWRRETQYF.

The gene calls are TRBV19 and TRBJ1-1; D possibly corresponds to TRBD1 (5 bases). Germline CDR1 LNHDA, CDR2 SQIVND (reference sequence). Trimming cost V 3 bases and J 10 bases, with 15 bases left between them. The CDR3 consists of 13 residues. The CDR3 spells CASSIGQGGLAFF. CDR3 nucleotides: TGTGCCAGTAGTATCGGCCAGGGCGGGTTAGCTTTCTTT.

The chain uses TRBV2 and TRBJ1-1, with D maybe TRBD1 (6 bases). The CDR3 spans 11 residues. V was clipped by 5 bases and J by 11 bases, with 12 bases between them. Germline assignment: CDR1 SNHLY and CDR2 FYNNEI. DNA of the CDR3: TGTGCCAGCAGTACAGGGAGTAAGGCTTTCTTT. Translation: CASSTGSKAFF.